This TCR beta chain is drawn from a study of blood T cell repertoires in COVID-19. Study-wide background: Whether acute or convalescent, the COVID-19 samples came from the United States, Italy and Spain. Sample material is recorded as cDNA or gDNA derived from T cells, B-cell-depleted T cells, or PBMCs.

Germline V gives CDR1 LNHNV, CDR2 YYDKDF (reference sequence). V was pared by 4 bases and J by 2 bases, with 14 bases between. The CDR3 is 15 residues long. Original methodology: Reference gene primer amplification in the assay estimated nucleated cell counts. TCRdb keeps only in-frame clones here, not all; method: immunoSEQ multiplex PCR. V, J and clone size reflect that table, while D and trimming were determined from the DNA. In the table there are approximately 240,000 clones, approximately 80% of which are singletons. The chain is built from TRBV15 and TRBJ1-1, with D perhaps matching TRBD1 (6 bases). Sequenced input: peripheral blood. This sequence was found in a woman in her fifties or sixties with active or convalescent COVID-19. CDR3 protein: CATSTPEGGNTEAFF. CDR3 bases: TGTGCCACCAGCACCCCGGAAGGGGGTAACACTGAAGCTTTCTTT.